The 10 T cell receptor beta chains presented below share a single source sample, sequenced in a study of blood T cell repertoires in COVID-19 (dated by TCRdb to between 2020 and 2021). Libraries were made using the immunoSEQ multiplex PCR assay. As stored in TCRdb, this immuneACCESS dataset retains in-frame rearrangements with V and J assigned. A fraction of the clones does not appear; measured against another copy, unresolved V genes explain less than half of the discrepancy, and the remainder lacks a known reason. This sample is represented by 200,000 or so clones; 80% to 85% of them were singletons. Over 6.5% of the sample belongs to the ten largest clones. The sample consisted of PBMCs or T cells enriched from blood (not recorded which). Every receptor here comes from a man aged 35-49 years who had recovered from COVID-19.

The chain employs TRBV29-1 and TRBJ1-1, with 9 positions matching TRBD1. This CDR3 region has 14 residues. Per germline, CDR1 SQVTM and CDR2 ANQGSEA. V gave up 6 bases and J gave up 4 bases; unmatched junction bases: 9. CDR3 amino acids: CSVTGGWSSTEAFF. The DNA for the CDR3 is TGCAGCGTCACAGGGGGCTGGAGTAGCACTGAAGCTTTCTTT. Based on the CDR3 plus reference TRBV29-1 and TRBJ1-1, the full variable domain is SAVISQKPSRDICQRGTSLTIQCQVDSQVTMMFWYRQQPGQSLTLIATANQGSEATYESGFVIDKFPISRPNLTFSTLTVSNMSPEDSSIYLCSVTGGWSSTEAFFGQGTRLTVV.

The rearrangement uses TRBV29-1 and TRBJ1-6; no clear D gene. This CDR3 comprises 13 residues. Germline V lookup: CDR1 SQVTM, CDR2 ANQGSEA. V lost 2 bases and J 12 bases, leaving 14 bases between the germline ends. CDR3 coding DNA: TGCAGCGTTGAATCCCAGGTGGGTGGACCCCTCCACTTT. Translation gives CSVESQVGGPLHF.

The chain recombines TRBV5-4 with TRBJ2-1; 7 bases align to TRBD2. The V segment lost 0 bases and the J segment 12 bases; nucleotides outside the gene matches: 3. Per germline, CDR1 SGHNT and CDR2 YYREEE (reference sequence). There are 12 residues in the CDR3. CDR3: CASSLETGGQFF. In DNA form, the CDR3 reads TGTGCCAGCAGCTTGGAGACGGGGGGGCAGTTCTTC.

In nucleotides, the CDR3 is TGTGCCAGCAGCCCCGCGAATACGCAGTATTTT. Amino acids: CASSPANTQYF. V and J are TRBV7-8 and TRBJ2-3; D is unclear. V lost 5 bases and J 7 bases, leaving 7 bases between the germline ends. The CDR3 covers 11 residues. Germline CDR1 reads SGHVS; CDR2 reads FQNEAQ.

This clone appeared once. This chain connects TRBV5-6 to TRBJ1-1; 8 bases line up with TRBD1. V lost 5 bases, J lost 1 base, and 4 bases stayed unmatched. CDR1 SGHDT and CDR2 YYEEEE come from the germline V gene. This CDR3 is 14 amino acids long. The CDR3, as DNA: TGTGCCAGCAGGACAGGGGTGGGGAACACTGAAGCTTTCTTT. It yields the protein CASRTGVGNTEAFF.

This chain joins TRBV6-1 and TRBJ1-6; a possible D gene is TRBD1 (6 bases). V was cut by 4 bases and J by 8 bases, with 18 bases left in between. The germline CDR1 and CDR2 sequences are MNHNS and SASEGT. The CDR3 length is 16 residues. The CDR3, as DNA: TGTGCCAGCAGTGTATTAGGGGGGGCAGGGGATTCACCCCTCCACTTT. This translates into CASSVLGGAGDSPLHF.

V gene TRBV4-3 combines with J gene TRBJ2-1; 8 bases match TRBD1. V shed 0 bases, J shed 7 bases, and the junction held 8 bases outside the gene matches. Germline V gives CDR1 LGHNA, CDR2 YSLEER. The CDR3 is 16 amino acids. CDR3: CASSQEIVTGGNEQFF. CDR3 sequence (DNA): TGCGCCAGCAGCCAAGAGATAGTAACAGGGGGAAATGAGCAGTTCTTC.

The table lists this clone with a count of one. The chain is built from TRBV7-2 and TRBJ1-2; D is perhaps TRBD1 (6 bases). The CDR3 consists of 17 residues. Trimming took off 6 bases at V and 3 bases at J, with 23 bases between the two ends. Germline lookup yields CDR1 SGHTA and CDR2 FQGNSA. DNA for the CDR3: TGTGCCAGCAGTTCCCAAATAGGGGGGGCTGGGGACTATGGCTACACCTTC. Encoded protein: CASSSQIGGAGDYGYTF.

This chain joins TRBV5-1 and TRBJ2-3, with TRBD2 identical over 7 bases. Germline assignment: CDR1 SGHRS and CDR2 YFSETQ. This CDR3 is 17 amino acids long. With 6 bases clipped from V and 1 base from J, the junction kept 14 bases outside the gene matches. The CDR3 DNA sequence: TGCGCCAGCACCCCTACTGCGGGGGACCCCCGCACAGATACGCAGTATTTT. Translating gives CASTPTAGDPRTDTQYF.

The V call is TRBV6-5, the J call TRBJ1-5; the match to TRBD1 covers 7 bases. The CDR3 has 14 amino acids. Germline V lookup: CDR1 MNHEY, CDR2 SVGAGI. Trimming at V came to 5 bases and at J to 6 bases, leaving 7 bases not matched to a gene. The CDR3: CASSRDSGIQPQHF. The CDR3 nucleotides read TGTGCCAGCAGTCGGGACAGTGGAATTCAGCCCCAGCATTTT.